A single TCR beta chain is shown here with its context. Its antigen is currently unknown. These data belong to a study of blood T cells in healthy people across ages. Findings and caveats of the study: Older age went with lower TCR beta diversity per million T cells, in a roughly linear way.

This CDR3 contains 14 residues. Germline assignment: CDR1 SGHKS and CDR2 YYEKEE (reference sequence). Trimming left V 0 bases short and J 7 bases short, with 13 bases between. The use of a sample-barcoded 5' primer and a J-beta primer mix characterized a second PCR of about 7 to 12 cycles. All samples yielded 2.5 million or more CDR3-containing paired-end reads. TCRdb used MiXCR to reprocess the 5' RACE reads, holding one entry per CDR3 protein. This sample has around 1,000,000 distinct CDR3 sequences, with 20% to 25% found just once. These records were also assigned to another study, of T cells of mothers and their children. From that paper: The people who donated were a few healthy Caucasian mothers and their six children.

The chain has TRBV5-5 and TRBJ1-2; no reliable D call. The TCR sequence derives from a girl aged 2-10 years in good health. Sequencing was performed on blood. The CDR3 here is CASSLGLVSGGYTF. In nucleotides, the CDR3 is TGTGCCAGCAGCTTGGGGCTGGTGTCGGGTGGCTACACCTTC.